These 9 T cell receptor beta chains originate from one sample sequenced in a study of cytomegalovirus exposure and HLA in healthy donors. The data were produced by immunoSEQ multiplex PCR, yet TCRdb's version contains in-frame clones alone and is incomplete. The sample has a few hundred thousand clones, roughly 89% seen once; the top ten hold under 0.85%. Sequenced material: PBMCs. These receptors all stem from a woman aged 18-29 years in good health and CMV-seronegative.

The V and J genes are TRBV5-1 and TRBJ2-7, with D maybe TRBD1 (6 bases). V gave up 6 bases and J gave up 6 bases, with 13 bases separating them. CDR1 SGHRS and CDR2 YFSETQ come from the germline V gene. The CDR3 is 12 amino acids. This CDR3 reads CASTSLGGEQYF. CDR3 sequence (DNA): TGCGCCAGCACCAGCCTAGGGGGCGAGCAGTACTTC.

This clone was seen once. The gene calls are TRBV16 and TRBJ1-2; 11 positions match TRBD1. The CDR3 is 15 residues long. J was trimmed by 4 bases and V by 0 bases; bases with no gene match: 1. Germline V gene sequence: CDR1 KGHSY, CDR2 FQNENV. The CDR3 spells CASSQSGTGGYGYTF. For the CDR3, the DNA is TGTGCCAGCAGCCAATCAGGGACAGGGGGCTATGGCTACACCTTC.

The chain uses TRBV9 and TRBJ2-5, with D uncertain. The CDR3 is 13 amino acids. V lost 4 bases and J lost 5, with 12 bases in between. In germline, CDR1 is SGDLS, CDR2 YYNGEE. DNA for the CDR3: TGTGCCAGCAGCCCTGAGGTGACGGAGACCCAGTACTTC. The encoded protein is CASSPEVTETQYF. The whole variable domain, remainder taken from reference TRBV9 and TRBJ2-5, is DSGVTQTPKHLITATGQRVTLRCSPRSGDLSVYWYQQSLDQGLQFLIQYYNGEERAKGNILERFSAQQFPDLHSELNLSSLELGDSALYFCASSPEVTETQYFGPGTRLLVL.

Points on this clone: The junction differs from germline at one of its ends, possibly a read error. The chain carries TRBV14 and TRBJ2-7; 9 bases are a match to TRBD2. Germline CDR1 is SGHDN and CDR2 is FVKESK. The CDR3 runs 12 residues. CDR3 nucleotides: TGTGCCAGCAGCCAAGCAAGCGGGAGGTTGGACTTC. Protein sequence: CASSQASGRLDF.

CDR3 residues: CATQKDRLTYEQYF. Here the CDR3 DNA reads TGTGCCACCCAGAAGGACAGGCTAACCTACGAGCAGTACTTC. The rearrangement uses TRBV6-6 and TRBJ2-7, with TRBD1 matching 7 bases. This CDR3 has 14 amino acids. Germline CDR1 reads MNHNY; CDR2 reads SVGAGI (reference sequence). V lost 10 bases and J lost 2; bases outside the gene matches: 11.

This clone showed up just once. The chain recombines TRBV5-4 with TRBJ2-7; 9 bases are a match to TRBD1. The germline gives CDR1 SGHNT, CDR2 YYREEE (reference sequence). This CDR3 has 15 residues. J was trimmed by 2 bases and V by 5 bases; bases with no gene match: 8. The CDR3 is CASSLTGQGTYEQYF. The CDR3 DNA sequence: TGTGCCAGCAGTCTGACGGGACAGGGCACCTACGAGCAGTACTTC.

This sequence joins TRBV28 and TRBJ2-3, with a weak D call TRBD1 (7 bases). The CDR3 has 14 residues. Germline CDR1 and CDR2: MDHEN and SYDVKM. Between the trimmed V and J ends, which lost 5 bases and 5 bases, there was a span of 14 bases. The CDR3 here is CASSLTQGGDTQYF. The CDR3 DNA reads TGTGCCAGCAGTCTGACCCAGGGGGGAGATACGCAGTATTTT.

The chain employs TRBV7-9 and TRBJ1-4; D is uncertain. The CDR3 consists of 16 residues. The germline CDR1 and CDR2 sequences are SEHNR and FQNEAQ (reference sequence). With 0 bases removed from V and 0 bases from J, the gap between germline ends came to 8 bases. The CDR3 spells CASSLARQSTNEKLFF. In DNA form, the CDR3 reads TGTGCCAGCAGCTTAGCTCGTCAGTCAACTAATGAAAAACTGTTTTTT.

This chain uses TRBV9 with TRBJ2-1; possible D gene TRBD1, 6 bases. There are 15 residues in the CDR3. Trimming cost V 3 bases and J 3 bases, with 13 bases left between them. In germline, CDR1 is SGDLS, CDR2 YYNGEE. The chain's CDR3 is CASSDTGSLYNEQFF. The CDR3 DNA reads as TGTGCCAGCAGCGACACAGGGTCGCTCTACAATGAGCAGTTCTTC. The whole variable domain, filled in from reference TRBV9 and TRBJ2-1, reads DSGVTQTPKHLITATGQRVTLRCSPRSGDLSVYWYQQSLDQGLQFLIQYYNGEERAKGNILERFSAQQFPDLHSELNLSSLELGDSALYFCASSDTGSLYNEQFFGPGTRLTVL.